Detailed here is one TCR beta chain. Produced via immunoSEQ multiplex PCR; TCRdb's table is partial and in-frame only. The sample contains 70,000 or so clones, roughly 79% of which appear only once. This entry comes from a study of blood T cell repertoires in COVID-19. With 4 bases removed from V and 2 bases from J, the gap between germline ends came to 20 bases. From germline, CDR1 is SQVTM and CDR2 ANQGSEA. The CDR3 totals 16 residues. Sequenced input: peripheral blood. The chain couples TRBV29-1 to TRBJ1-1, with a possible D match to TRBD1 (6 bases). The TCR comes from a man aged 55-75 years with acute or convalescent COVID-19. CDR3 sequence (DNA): TGCAGCGTTGGAGGGGGGGAGGGTAGGAAAAACACTGAAGCTTTCTTT. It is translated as CSVGGGEGRKNTEAFF.